Listed here are 27 T cell receptor beta chains from one sample, sequenced in a study of blood T cell repertoires in COVID-19. The protocol was immunoSEQ multiplex PCR, while the TCRdb copy is restricted to in-frame clones and leaves out a portion. The sample records around 380,000 clones, 70% to 85% being singletons. The sample consisted of peripheral blood. The receptors were sampled from a human donor with acute or convalescent COVID-19. The donor label of this sample is uncertain.

The rearrangement links TRBV12-5 to TRBJ1-2; no firm D call. V was clipped by 5 bases and J by 8 bases, with 15 bases between them. CDR3 size: 13 residues. In germline, CDR1 is LGHNT, CDR2 FRNRAP. The CDR3 coding sequence is TGTGCTAGTGGTAAAGTCGGGTTGGTCGGCTACACCTTC. This sequence encodes CASGKVGLVGYTF.

In the case of this clone: This may be a read error: a much more frequent sequence differs by one nucleotide. The chain employs TRBV11-2 and TRBJ2-2; D not certain. The V and J ends lost 3 bases and 0 bases respectively, with 2 bases between them. Germline CDR1 reads SGHAT; CDR2 reads FQNNGV. The CDR3 spans 13 residues. CDR3 sequence reads: CASSFSNTGELFF. CDR3 coding DNA: TGTGCCAGCAGCTTCTCGAACACCGGGGAGCTGTTTTTT. Together with reference TRBV11-2 and TRBJ2-2, the CDR3 gives the full variable domain: EAGVAQSPRYKIIEKRQSVAFWCNPISGHATLYWYQQILGQGPKLLIQFQNNGVVDDSQLPKDRFSAERLKGVDSTLKIQPAKLEDSAVYLCASSFSNTGELFFGEGSRLTVL.

The chain carries TRBV7-9 and TRBJ1-1; 9 bases line up with TRBD1. The CDR3 spans 12 residues. The V gene's germline CDR1 is SEHNR and CDR2 FQNEAQ (reference sequence). Unmatched junction bases numbered 5, after V lost 5 bases and J lost 10 bases. The CDR3 reads CASSPSTGGAFF. The CDR3 DNA is TGTGCCAGCAGCCCCTCGACAGGGGGAGCTTTCTTT.

The V and J genes are TRBV9 and TRBJ1-4, with a weak D call TRBD1 (6 bases). This CDR3 spans 15 amino acids. V was shortened by 0 bases and J by 5 bases, with 11 bases between the two germline ends. Germline V gives CDR1 SGDLS, CDR2 YYNGEE. CDR3 residues: CASSVGTALNEKLFF. DNA of the CDR3: TGTGCCAGCAGCGTAGGGACAGCCCTAAATGAAAAACTGTTTTTT.

The rearrangement joins TRBV5-5 to TRBJ1-1, with 9 positions matching TRBD1. The V segment lost 0 bases and the J segment 5 bases; nucleotides outside the gene matches: 5. The CDR3 has 15 residues. Germline CDR1 and CDR2: SGHKS and YYEKEE (reference sequence). CDR3 sequence reads: CASSLVFGQGTEAFF. The CDR3 DNA follows: TGTGCCAGCAGCTTGGTGTTCGGACAGGGGACTGAAGCTTTCTTT.

This sequence joins TRBV3-1 (or the pseudogene TRBV3-2) and TRBJ2-3; 10 bases map to TRBD2. The CDR3 has 14 amino acids. V trimming: 6 bases; J trimming: 4 bases; junction bases outside the gene matches: 4. From germline, CDR1 is LGHDT and CDR2 YNNKEL (reference sequence). For the CDR3, the DNA is TGTGCCAGCAGAGAAGCGGGGGGGGCAGATACGCAGTATTTT. Translating gives CASREAGGADTQYF.

This chain connects TRBV6-5 to TRBJ1-1; a weak D match, TRBD1 (5 bases). Germline loops: CDR1 MNHEY, CDR2 SVGAGI. The CDR3 runs 12 residues. The V end was cut by 6 bases, the J end by 7 bases, with 12 bases between. The CDR3 sequence is CASSRLGREAFF. CDR3 in DNA: TGTGCCAGCAGCCGTCTGGGGCGTGAAGCTTTCTTT.

The rearrangement joins TRBV27 to TRBJ1-1; TRBD1 aligns across 7 bases. The CDR3 contains 14 residues. With 4 bases clipped from V and 0 bases from J, the junction kept 2 bases outside the gene matches. Germline V lookup: CDR1 MNHEY, CDR2 SMNVEV (reference sequence). CDR3 in amino acids: CASSSGTVNTEAFF. The CDR3 DNA reads TGTGCCAGCAGTTCCGGGACAGTGAACACTGAAGCTTTCTTT.

The gene calls are TRBV14 and TRBJ2-5, with TRBD2 matching over 10 bases. V dropped 4 bases and J dropped 5; count of bases not matched to a gene: 13. CDR3 size: 17 residues. Germline CDR1 reads SGHDN; CDR2 reads FVKESK. The CDR3 is CASSPRRVAGGRETQYF. In DNA, the CDR3 is TGTGCCAGCAGCCCTCGTCGGGTAGCGGGAGGTCGGGAGACCCAGTACTTC.

This rearrangement joins TRBV5-4 to TRBJ1-5; TRBD1 might be the D (5 bases). This CDR3 contains 14 residues. Trimming left V 4 bases short and J 6 bases short, with 14 bases between. CDR1 SGHNT and CDR2 YYREEE come from the germline V gene (reference sequence). CDR3 bases: TGTGCCAGCAGCCCCAGTCCGGGGGTTCAGCCCCAGCATTTT. This codes for CASSPSPGVQPQHF.

The count of this clone is one. The V and J genes are TRBV11-3 and TRBJ2-2; 9 nucleotides align to TRBD1. The V and J ends lost 5 bases and 6 bases, in that order; junction bases with no gene match: 10. Germline CDR1 and CDR2: SGHNT and YENEEA. CDR3 length equals 16 residues. The CDR3 here is CASSPKDRGRAGELFF. The CDR3 DNA reads TGTGCCAGCAGCCCTAAGGACAGGGGTAGGGCCGGGGAGCTGTTTTTT. The full variable domain, its missing parts supplied by reference TRBV11-3 and TRBJ2-2, is EAGVVQSPRYKIIEKKQPVAFWCNPISGHNTLYWYLQNLGQGPELLIRYENEEAVDDSQLPKDRFSAERLKGVDSTLKIQPAELGDSAVYLCASSPKDRGRAGELFFGEGSRLTVL.

This clone was counted between two and nine times. The chain is built from TRBV18 and TRBJ1-2; D gene ambiguous. CDR1 is KGHSH, CDR2 LQKENI, per germline. CDR3 length: 14 residues. Trimming cost V 5 bases and J 0 bases, with 10 bases left between them. Here the CDR3 reads CASSSHATNYGYTF. The CDR3, as DNA: TGTGCCAGCTCATCCCACGCGACTAACTATGGCTACACCTTC.

The chain carries TRBV10-3 and TRBJ2-7, with a possible D match to TRBD2 (6 bases). The V end was cut by 8 bases, the J end by 0 bases, with 14 bases between. The CDR3 is 14 amino acids. The germline V gene has CDR1 ENHRY and CDR2 SYGVKD. DNA for the CDR3: TGTGCCATCGCCGGGGGAATGGACTCCTACGAGCAGTACTTC. Translated, it gives CAIAGGMDSYEQYF.

The chain combines TRBV18 with TRBJ2-7, with 12 bases aligning to TRBD2. The junction had 2 bases not matched to a gene; V was cut back by 3 bases and J by 5 bases. Per the germline V gene, CDR1 is KGHSH and CDR2 is LQKENI. This CDR3 has 14 residues. The CDR3 nucleotides read TGTGCCAGCTCACCCCGACTAGCGGGAGACGAGCAGTACTTC. Residues: CASSPRLAGDEQYF.

This sequence joins TRBV3-1 (or the pseudogene TRBV3-2) and TRBJ2-3; 7 nucleotides agree with TRBD2. The V and J ends lost 5 bases and 3 bases, in that order; junction bases with no gene match: 8. Germline V gene lookup returns CDR1 LGHDT and CDR2 YNNKEL (reference sequence). The length of the CDR3 is 15 residues. CDR3 loop: CASSSRAGRTDTQYF. DNA of the CDR3: TGTGCCAGCAGCTCGCGAGCGGGACGGACAGATACGCAGTATTTT.

V is TRBV12-3 or TRBV12-4 and J is TRBJ2-2; D call uncertain. The CDR3 covers 13 residues. V was pared by 6 bases and J by 5 bases, with 10 bases between. The CDR3 region has the DNA TGTGCCAGCAGCCCCCTACTTACCGGGGAGCTGTTTTTT. It encodes CASSPLLTGELFF.

About this clone itself: Other DNA sequences from this sample encode an identical CDR3 as well. The genes are TRBV28 and TRBJ1-4; possibly TRBD1 for D (5 bases). The germline V gene has CDR1 MDHEN and CDR2 SYDVKM. Trimming removed 5 bases at V and 6 bases at J, with 13 bases between. CDR3 size: 14 residues. The CDR3 spells CASSPPGGDEKLFF. The CDR3, as DNA: TGTGCCAGCAGTCCTCCCGGGGGGGATGAAAAACTGTTTTTT.

The V and J genes are TRBV27 and TRBJ1-2, with 8 bases fitting TRBD1. The CDR3 sequence is 13 residues long. Germline V gives CDR1 MNHEY, CDR2 SMNVEV (reference sequence). V was clipped by 8 bases and J by 3 bases; unmatched bases: 5. The CDR3 DNA reads TGTGCCAGCGGGCGGACAGGGCACTATGGCTACACCTTC. Translation gives CASGRTGHYGYTF.

The chain employs TRBV28 and TRBJ2-4; weak D call: TRBD1 (6 bases). V dropped 0 bases and J dropped 3 bases, with 12 bases sitting between them. Germline V gene sequence: CDR1 MDHEN, CDR2 SYDVKM. The CDR3 is 16 amino acids. CDR3 sequence (DNA): TGTGCCAGCAGTTTATGGGGGAGACAGGACAAAAACATTCAGTACTTC. Encoded protein: CASSLWGRQDKNIQYF.

This clone was seen a single time. The rearrangement joins TRBV11-2 to TRBJ1-1; D ambiguous. The CDR3 length is 13 residues. V lost 3 bases and J lost 3, with 8 bases in between. Germline-derived CDR1 and CDR2 are SGHAT and FQNNGV. As DNA, the CDR3 is TGTGCCAGCAGCTTTCGGAGGGACACTGAAGCTTTCTTT. This encodes CASSFRRDTEAFF.

The chain couples TRBV19 to TRBJ1-5; D is unclear. The CDR3 runs to 15 residues. Trimming left V 5 bases short and J 6 bases short, with 17 bases between. Per germline, CDR1 LNHDA and CDR2 SQIVND (reference sequence). The CDR3 spells CASSSAGRSFQPQHF. CDR3 bases: TGTGCCAGTAGTTCTGCGGGAAGATCGTTTCAGCCCCAGCATTTT.

The rearrangement joins TRBV24-1 to TRBJ2-3, with 7 nucleotides matching TRBD2. The CDR3 has 16 amino acids. V trimming: 4 bases; J trimming: 1 base; junction bases outside the gene matches: 7. The germline gives CDR1 KGHDR, CDR2 SFDVKD. The CDR3 DNA reads TGTGCCACCAGTGACTTGGGCGGGGGAGGCACAGATACGCAGTATTTT. Residues: CATSDLGGGGTDTQYF.

The chain couples TRBV15 to TRBJ1-5; D gene unclear. CDR1 is LNHNV and CDR2 is YYDKDF in the germline V gene (reference sequence). V was cut by 0 bases and J by 6 bases, with 18 bases left in between. The CDR3 consists of 17 residues. Here the CDR3 DNA reads TGTGCCACCAGCAGAGATAACCATTTGACGCGGGGTCAGCCCCAGCATTTT. Its protein product is CATSRDNHLTRGQPQHF.

This rearrangement joins TRBV5-1 to TRBJ2-3; possible D gene TRBD2, 6 bases. V was cut by 1 base and J by 0 bases, with 12 bases left in between. Germline CDR1 reads SGHRS; CDR2 reads YFSETQ. The CDR3 is 16 residues long. This CDR3 reads CASSLPHGTSTDTQYF. The CDR3, as DNA: TGCGCCAGCAGCTTGCCCCACGGGACTAGCACAGATACGCAGTATTTT.

As to this clone: Distinct nucleotide sequences in the sample also encode this CDR3. For the CDR3, the DNA is TGTGCCAGCAGCTTAGTGGGGGCCTCGGGAAACACCATATATTTT. It codes for CASSLVGASGNTIYF. The chain couples TRBV7-9 to TRBJ1-3; maybe TRBD1 (6 bases). V was cut by 1 base and J by 4 bases, with 11 bases left in between. The CDR3 contains 15 residues. CDR1 is SEHNR and CDR2 is FQNEAQ in the germline V gene (reference sequence).

Concerning this clone: One end of the junction varies from germline; a read error may be responsible. The chain employs TRBV29-1 and TRBJ2-1; D unresolved. Germline loops: CDR1 SQVTM, CDR2 ANQGSEA. This CDR3 is 18 amino acids long. CDR3 nucleotide sequence: TGCAGCGTGGAAGATCCGGTATCCGAGCCCCACCCCGTCAATGAGCAGTTCTTC. This encodes CSVEDPVSEPHPVNEQFF.

The chain combines TRBV29-1 with TRBJ1-1, with unresolved D. V was clipped by 3 bases and J by 7 bases, with 12 bases between them. The CDR3 is made up of 12 amino acids. Germline V gives CDR1 SQVTM, CDR2 ANQGSEA. This CDR3 reads CSVDPGRGEAFF. The CDR3 DNA reads TGCAGCGTTGACCCCGGGCGGGGTGAAGCTTTCTTT.